These 28 T cell receptor beta chains were all obtained from the same sample, sequenced in a study of blood T cell repertoires in COVID-19. The protocol was immunoSEQ multiplex PCR, while the TCRdb copy is restricted to in-frame clones and leaves out a portion. The data show around 230,000 clones, less than 85% seen once. The sequenced sample consisted of peripheral blood. These receptor sequences come from a woman aged 70-85 years with active or convalescent COVID-19.

V gene TRBV2 combines with J gene TRBJ2-3, with 10 bases matching TRBD2. V lost 8 bases to trimming and J lost 5 bases; unmatched junction nucleotides: 7. This CDR3 comprises 14 residues. Germline-derived CDR1 and CDR2 are SNHLY and FYNNEI. The CDR3 DNA sequence: TGTGCCAGCGGGAGGACTAGCGGTATAGATACGCAGTATTTT. This gives the protein CASGRTSGIDTQYF.

CDR3 loop: CASSLAFSSYEQYF. For the CDR3, the DNA is TGTGCCAGCAGCTTGGCCTTTAGCTCCTACGAGCAGTACTTC. The V and J genes are TRBV5-5 and TRBJ2-7; D gene ambiguous. Trimming took off 0 bases at V and 0 bases at J, with 7 bases between the two ends. This CDR3 is 14 amino acids long. CDR1 is SGHKS, CDR2 YYEKEE, per germline (reference sequence).

This rearrangement joins TRBV29-1 to TRBJ2-7, with 11 nucleotides matching TRBD1. The junction had 14 bases not matched to a gene; V was cut back by 7 bases and J by 3 bases. Germline CDR1 reads SQVTM; CDR2 reads ANQGSEA. The CDR3 runs 16 residues. The CDR3, as DNA: TGCAGCGCTACCGGACAGGGGGCGTGGGGTAACTACGAGCAGTACTTC. Translating it yields CSATGQGAWGNYEQYF.

V gene TRBV3-1 (or the pseudogene TRBV3-2) combines with J gene TRBJ2-1; 12 bases line up with TRBD1. The junction had 6 bases not matched to a gene; V was cut back by 5 bases and J by 7 bases. The germline CDR1 and CDR2 sequences are LGHDT and YNNKEL (reference sequence). The CDR3 runs to 15 residues. CDR3 sequence (DNA): TGTGCCAGCAGCTACGGGACAGGGGGCTGGAATGAGCAGTTCTTC. Its translation is CASSYGTGGWNEQFF.

The rearrangement links TRBV30 to TRBJ2-3; 8 positions agree with TRBD1. In germline, CDR1 is GTSNPN, CDR2 SVGIG (reference sequence). The CDR3 covers 13 residues. J gave up 3 bases and V 5 bases, and 4 bases lay outside the gene matches. The CDR3 coding sequence is TGTGCCTGGGGACAGGGAGGTACAGATACGCAGTATTTT. Its protein product is CAWGQGGTDTQYF. The full variable domain, in which reference TRBV30 and TRBJ2-3 provide the parts outside the CDR3, is SQTIHQWPATLVQPVGSPLSLECTVEGTSNPNLYWYRQAAGRGLQLLFYSVGIGQISSEVPQNLSASRPQDRQFILSSKKLLLSDSGFYLCAWGQGGTDTQYFGPGTRLTVL.

The V gene is TRBV5-1, the J gene TRBJ1-2, with D possibly matching TRBD1 (6 bases). This CDR3 contains 15 residues. Trimming stripped 0 bases from V and 3 bases from J, with 12 bases between. CDR1 is SGHRS and CDR2 is YFSETQ in the germline V gene. The CDR3 reads CASSLGWGRDYGYTF. The CDR3 nucleotides read TGCGCCAGCAGCTTGGGATGGGGGCGAGACTATGGCTACACCTTC.

The rearrangement links TRBV10-2 to TRBJ2-1; 8 bases fit TRBD1. This CDR3 has 15 amino acids. CDR1 is WSHSY and CDR2 is SAAADI in the germline V gene. Trimming at V came to 1 base and at J to 7 bases, leaving 6 bases not matched to a gene. The CDR3 reads CASSEWRQGTNEQFF. In DNA form, the CDR3 reads TGCGCCAGCAGTGAGTGGCGACAGGGGACAAATGAGCAGTTCTTC.

This chain connects TRBV6-5 to TRBJ2-1; maybe TRBD2 (6 bases). From germline, CDR1 is MNHEY and CDR2 SVGAGI. V was cut by 10 bases and J by 7 bases, with 17 bases left in between. The CDR3 is made up of 13 amino acids. The CDR3 region has the DNA TGTGCCATCGAACAGGCGGGGAGAAATGAGCAGTTCTTC. It is translated as CAIEQAGRNEQFF.

The V gene is TRBV5-1, the J gene TRBJ2-3; 7 positions match TRBD2. The CDR3 covers 18 residues. V lost 0 bases to trimming and J lost 1 base; unmatched junction nucleotides: 11. Germline V gene lookup returns CDR1 SGHRS and CDR2 YFSETQ. The chain's CDR3 is CASSLAGSTGGRTDTQYF. The CDR3 nucleotides are TGCGCCAGCAGCTTGGCTGGTTCGACGGGGGGACGCACAGATACGCAGTATTTT.

In the case of this clone: Other DNA sequences from this sample encode an identical CDR3 as well. The rearrangement links TRBV18 to TRBJ2-5; 7 positions agree with TRBD1. The CDR3 extends over 13 amino acids. Germline V gene sequence: CDR1 KGHSH, CDR2 LQKENI. The junction had 3 bases not matched to a gene; V was cut back by 3 bases and J by 5 bases. The DNA of the CDR3 is TGTGCCAGCTCACCGACAGGGAGCGAGACCCAGTACTTC. It specifies CASSPTGSETQYF.

The V call is TRBV6-1, the J call TRBJ1-1, with 7 nucleotides matching TRBD1. Germline-derived CDR1 and CDR2 are MNHNS and SASEGT. With 3 bases clipped from V and 7 bases from J, the junction kept 8 bases outside the gene matches. The CDR3 totals 14 residues. CDR3 sequence reads: CASSELAGDSEAFF. The CDR3, as DNA: TGTGCCAGCAGTGAGTTAGCAGGGGACAGTGAAGCTTTCTTT.

This clone was observed a few times. The CDR3 region is CASSLERNAAYEQYF. In DNA form, the CDR3 reads TGTGCCAGCAGCCTAGAGAGGAATGCCGCCTACGAGCAGTACTTC. This chain uses TRBV4-2 with TRBJ2-7; unclear D gene. CDR3 length: 15 amino acids. Trimming removed 4 bases at V and 2 bases at J, with 15 bases between. Germline CDR1 and CDR2: LGHNA and YNFKEQ.

The chain links TRBV10-3 to TRBJ1-1; possibly TRBD1 for D (6 bases). Trimming stripped 2 bases from V and 4 bases from J, with 11 bases between. This CDR3 region has 14 residues. Germline CDR1 is ENHRY and CDR2 is SYGVKD. CDR3 sequence: CAISETRGGTEAFF. The CDR3 bases are TGTGCCATCAGTGAGACGCGAGGGGGCACTGAAGCTTTCTTT.

The chain employs TRBV9 and TRBJ1-1, with D tentatively TRBD1 (6 bases). The germline V and J ends were trimmed by 3 bases and 0 bases, with 9 bases remaining between them. CDR3 length: 14 amino acids. Germline CDR1 reads SGDLS; CDR2 reads YYNGEE. The CDR3 bases are TGTGCCAGCAGCGCGGGACACCTGAACACTGAAGCTTTCTTT. It is translated as CASSAGHLNTEAFF.

The V and J genes are TRBV19 and TRBJ2-5; D uncertain. Trimming stripped 5 bases from V and 1 base from J, with 11 bases between. Germline values: CDR1 LNHDA, CDR2 SQIVND (reference sequence). The CDR3 runs to 14 residues. CDR3 protein: CASSQVTPQETQYF. The CDR3 bases are TGTGCCAGTAGTCAGGTAACACCCCAAGAGACCCAGTACTTC.

This chain joins TRBV2 and TRBJ1-1; D gene unclear. The CDR3 extends over 11 amino acids. Trimming cost V 2 bases and J 7 bases, with 5 bases left between them. The germline V gene has CDR1 SNHLY and CDR2 FYNNEI. Here the CDR3 DNA reads TGTGCCAGCAGTGAATATCTTGAAGCTTTCTTT. This encodes CASSEYLEAFF.

The V gene is TRBV6-6, the J gene TRBJ1-1, with 10 bases that match TRBD1. Germline CDR1 MNHNY, CDR2 SVGAGI (reference sequence). The J segment lost 0 bases and the V segment lost 5 bases, leaving 15 bases of the junction unmatched. The CDR3 is 19 residues long. CDR3 DNA: TGTGCCAGCAGTCCTGGTGGCTATGGGACAGGGGTCTTGAACACTGAAGCTTTCTTT. This gives the protein CASSPGGYGTGVLNTEAFF.

This clone was observed a few times. The chain uses TRBV19 and TRBJ1-1; 11 bases map to TRBD1. CDR1 LNHDA and CDR2 SQIVND come from the germline V gene (reference sequence). V trimming: 9 bases; J trimming: 3 bases; junction bases outside the gene matches: 6. The CDR3 covers 14 residues. The CDR3 sequence is CASTPGQGDTEAFF. CDR3 coding DNA: TGTGCCAGCACGCCGGGACAGGGGGACACTGAAGCTTTCTTT. The full variable domain, rest sourced from reference TRBV19 and TRBJ1-1, is DGGITQSPKYLFRKEGQNVTLSCEQNLNHDAMYWYRQDPGQGLRLIYYSQIVNDFQKGDIAEGYSVSREKKESFPLTVTSAQKNPTAFYLCASTPGQGDTEAFFGQGTRLTVV.

The genes are TRBV5-8 and TRBJ2-1; D is unresolved. Trimming pared 5 bases from V and 10 bases from J, leaving 10 bases between. Germline CDR1 SGHTS, CDR2 YDEGEE. The CDR3 runs 11 residues. The CDR3 nucleotides are TGTGCCAGCAGGAAACTCCTAGAGCAGTTCTTC. Its translation is CASRKLLEQFF.

This sequence joins TRBV19 and TRBJ1-1; D remains ambiguous. The CDR3 extends over 13 amino acids. Trimming pared 4 bases from V and 2 bases from J, leaving 8 bases between. Germline CDR1 and CDR2: LNHDA and SQIVND (reference sequence). In DNA, the CDR3 is TGTGCCAGTAGTACCCCGCTAAACACTGAAGCTTTCTTT. Its protein product is CASSTPLNTEAFF.

The chain joins TRBV18 to TRBJ1-5, with D unclear. The CDR3 is 14 amino acids. Germline-derived CDR1 and CDR2 are KGHSH and LQKENI. V dropped 3 bases and J dropped 5 bases, with 11 bases sitting between them. CDR3 protein: CASSPEGFYQPQHF. The CDR3 DNA reads TGTGCCAGCTCACCGGAGGGTTTCTATCAGCCCCAGCATTTT.

The V and J genes are TRBV6-5 and TRBJ2-7, with 10 bases fitting TRBD1. The germline CDR1 and CDR2 sequences are MNHEY and SVGAGI. V lost 6 bases to trimming and J lost 3 bases; unmatched junction nucleotides: 5. The CDR3 is 14 amino acids. The CDR3 is CASSRDRGFYEQYF. The CDR3 DNA reads as TGTGCCAGCAGCCGGGACAGGGGTTTCTACGAGCAGTACTTC.

The chain couples TRBV18 to TRBJ2-7; D perhaps matches TRBD1 (6 bases). CDR3 length equals 16 residues. Germline V gene lookup returns CDR1 KGHSH and CDR2 LQKENI. Deletions cut 3 bases from V and 6 bases from J, with 21 bases between. Here the CDR3 reads CASSPPGQTIQGEQYF. The CDR3 DNA reads TGTGCCAGCTCACCTCCGGGACAAACAATTCAGGGCGAGCAGTACTTC.

This chain uses TRBV3-1 (or the pseudogene TRBV3-2) with TRBJ1-3; the D is unclear. The V end was cut by 0 bases, the J end by 3 bases, with 9 bases between. The CDR3 has 15 residues. CDR1 and CDR2 from the germline V gene are LGHDT and YNNKEL (reference sequence). The CDR3 sequence is CASSQDRSSGNTIYF. CDR3 nucleotide sequence: TGTGCCAGCAGCCAAGATCGCTCCAGTGGAAACACCATATATTTT.

The chain is built from TRBV6-5 and TRBJ2-7, with D possibly TRBD1 on 5 matching bases. This CDR3 has 14 amino acids. CDR1 MNHEY and CDR2 SVGAGI come from the germline V gene. The ends were cut back, 8 bases at V and 4 bases at J, with 18 bases in the middle. The CDR3 region is CASYHPAQAYEQYF. The CDR3, as DNA: TGTGCCAGCTATCACCCTGCACAGGCATACGAGCAGTACTTC.

The chain recombines TRBV12-3 or TRBV12-4 with TRBJ2-5; 8 bases match TRBD1. This CDR3 contains 13 residues. Germline trimming cut 6 bases from V and 5 bases from J; bases unmatched to any gene: 5. CDR3 residues: CASSVRGPETQYF. The CDR3 DNA reads TGTGCCAGCAGCGTCAGGGGGCCGGAGACCCAGTACTTC.

The V gene is TRBV15, the J gene TRBJ2-1, with a weak D call TRBD2 (7 bases). The CDR3 runs to 15 residues. V was pared by 5 bases and J by 8 bases, with 19 bases between. Germline V CDR1 and CDR2: LNHNV, YYDKDF (reference sequence). In DNA, the CDR3 is TGTGCCACCAGCGGTAGGAGGGGGGGCTTGGATGAGCAGTTCTTC. This gives the protein CATSGRRGGLDEQFF.

The chain employs TRBV4-2 and TRBJ2-1, with 11 nucleotides matching TRBD2. CDR1 and CDR2 (germline): LGHNA, YNFKEQ. The CDR3 is 15 residues long. The V gene end was trimmed by 0 bases and the J gene end by 14 bases; junction bases not matched to a gene: 9. The CDR3 reads CASSQDWLAGGREFF. The CDR3 nucleotides read TGTGCCAGCAGCCAAGATTGGCTAGCGGGGGGTAGGGAGTTCTTC.